Each of the 6 T cell receptor beta chains below was sequenced from the same sample in a study of CD8 T cells in ankylosing spondylitis. TCRdb re-called the 5' RACE reads through MiXCR, storing one row per CDR3 protein. The sample consists of fewer than 650,000 distinct CDR3 sequences, about an eighth of them appearing once. Whole-study findings and limits: Ankylosing spondylitis blood seemed to carry a telltale TCR beta motif made of roughly 8 highly homologous variants.

Which antigens these TCRs recognize remains unknown. Source material: blood, either unsorted or a sorted T cell fraction (not recorded which). The source is a male donor with ankylosing spondylitis.

The rearrangement joins TRBV11-2 to TRBJ1-6; D not certain. Germline CDR1 and CDR2: SGHAT and FQNNGV. The CDR3 totals 12 residues. V lost 5 bases, J lost 9 bases, and 8 bases lay in between. The CDR3 DNA reads as TGTGCCAGCAGCAAATTTGGTTCACCCCTCCACTTT. This codes for CASSKFGSPLHF.

The J gene is TRBJ1-4, the V gene TRBV7-8, with D possibly matching TRBD1 (6 bases). This CDR3 is built from 17 residues. Germline CDR1 is SGHVS and CDR2 is FQNEAQ. Between the trimmed V and J ends, which lost 0 bases and 8 bases, there was a span of 19 bases. The CDR3 DNA is TGTGCCAGCAGCTTAGCGCCGACTGGGGGCGGTTGGGAAAAACTGTTTTTT. Protein sequence: CASSLAPTGGGWEKLFF. Variable domain in full (rest from reference TRBV7-8 and TRBJ1-4): GAGVSQSPRYKVAKRGQDVALRCDPISGHVSLFWYQQALGQGPEFLTYFQNEAQLDKSGLPSDRFFAERPEGSVSTLKIQRTQQEDSAVYLCASSLAPTGGGWEKLFFGSGTQLSVL.

This chain links TRBV21-1 with TRBJ2-7; the listed D gene, TRBD1, was not tested against the DNA. TRBV21-1 is marked as a pseudogene. The CDR3 spans 17 residues. The CDR3 loop reads CASSIEGVFPLGYEQYV. CDR3 in DNA: TGTGCCAGCAGCATCGAGGGAGTTTTCCCCCTTGGCTACGAGCAGTACGTC.

This clonotype has a count of ten or more. The genes are TRBV7-9 and TRBJ2-1, with 10 nucleotides matching TRBD2. CDR1 is SEHNR, CDR2 FQNEAQ, per germline (reference sequence). The CDR3 sequence is 15 residues long. V was clipped by 4 bases and J by 7 bases; unmatched bases: 7. The CDR3 loop reads CASSSGLAEGNEQFF. The CDR3 DNA reads as TGTGCCAGCAGCTCTGGACTAGCGGAGGGGAATGAGCAGTTCTTC.

The V and J genes are TRBV7-7 and TRBJ2-1; D is perhaps TRBD2 (6 bases). The V and J ends lost 1 base and 8 bases respectively, with 9 bases between them. Germline V lookup: CDR1 SSHAT, CDR2 FNYEAQ (reference sequence). CDR3 length equals 13 residues. The CDR3 loop is CASSLGRRDEQFF. The CDR3 DNA sequence: TGTGCCAGCAGCTTAGGTCGGAGGGATGAGCAGTTCTTC.

This clonotype was picked up a small number of times. This chain connects TRBV24-1 to TRBJ2-2; TRBD1 might be the D (5 bases). The CDR3 covers 14 residues. CDR1 is KGHDR and CDR2 is SFDVKD in the germline V gene. V lost 9 bases and J 3 bases, leaving 13 bases between the germline ends. CDR3 loop: CATRAQGDTGELFF. The CDR3 region has the DNA TGTGCCACCCGAGCGCAGGGTGACACCGGGGAGCTGTTTTTT.